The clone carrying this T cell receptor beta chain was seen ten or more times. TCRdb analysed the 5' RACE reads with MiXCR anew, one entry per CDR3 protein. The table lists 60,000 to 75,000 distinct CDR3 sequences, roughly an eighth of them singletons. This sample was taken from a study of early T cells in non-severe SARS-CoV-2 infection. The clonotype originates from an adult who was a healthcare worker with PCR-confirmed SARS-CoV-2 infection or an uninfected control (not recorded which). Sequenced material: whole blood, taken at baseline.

CDR3 sequence reads: CASSSWDRGQGNQPQHF. CDR3 nucleotide sequence: TGTGCCAGTAGTTCTTGGGACAGGGGGCAAGGCAATCAGCCCCAGCATTTT. V is TRBV19 and J is TRBJ1-5; 12 nucleotides match TRBD1. The length of the CDR3 is 17 residues. The J segment lost 2 bases and the V segment lost 5 bases, leaving 7 bases of the junction unmatched. Germline lookup yields CDR1 LNHDA and CDR2 SQIVND (reference sequence).